Each of the 20 T cell receptor beta chains below was sequenced from the same sample in a study of cytomegalovirus exposure and HLA in healthy donors. The study ran its PCR with 60 Vbeta and 13 Jbeta primers. TCRdb keeps only in-frame clones here, not all; method: immunoSEQ multiplex PCR. The data hold some 150,000 clones, with approximately 87% observed a single time. Sequenced: PBMCs. These receptors were obtained from a man aged 35 to 55 in good health and CMV-seronegative.

The chain uses TRBV6-5 and TRBJ2-5; D might be TRBD2 (5 bases). Trimming shortened V by 5 bases and J by 3 bases, and 7 bases separated the two germline ends. Germline CDR1 reads MNHEY; CDR2 reads SVGAGI. This CDR3 contains 12 residues. CDR3 bases: TGTGCCAGCAGTAACGGGGAAGAGACCCAGTACTTC. Translated, it gives CASSNGEETQYF.

This clone was counted only a few times. The chain joins TRBV6-4 to TRBJ1-2, with D possibly matching TRBD1 (6 bases). V was cut by 0 bases and J by 4 bases, with 18 bases left in between. Germline assignment: CDR1 MRHNA and CDR2 SNTAGT. There are 17 residues in the CDR3. The CDR3 nucleotides are TGTGCCAGCAGTGACTCGAGCCCCGCGGGGGGCGGCTATGGCTACACCTTC. It specifies CASSDSSPAGGGYGYTF.

CDR3 nucleotides: TGTGCCAGCAGCGCGCTCGTACAGGGGGCGGTGGAGCAGTTCTTC. Translated: CASSALVQGAVEQFF. V and J are TRBV7-2 and TRBJ2-1, with 9 positions matching TRBD1. The germline CDR1 and CDR2 sequences are SGHTA and FQGNSA. CDR3 length equals 15 residues. Germline trimming cut 5 bases from V and 10 bases from J; bases unmatched to any gene: 12.

Comments on this clone: One junction end does not reproduce the germline sequence, and a read error may be involved. The CDR3 is CASPRRQGGEAQYF. In nucleotides, the CDR3 is TGTGCCAGCCCACGAAGACAGGGTGGAGAGGCCCAGTACTTC. The J gene is TRBJ2-5, the V gene TRBV2; TRBD1 aligns across 7 bases. Looked up from germline, CDR1 is SNHLY and CDR2 is FYNNEI. The CDR3 is 14 residues long.

The chain couples TRBV7-8 to TRBJ2-7; TRBD1 matches 10 bases. This CDR3 spans 13 amino acids. Germline-derived CDR1 and CDR2 are SGHVS and FQNEAQ. With 5 bases clipped from V and 4 bases from J, the junction kept 2 bases outside the gene matches. CDR3 sequence: CASSVDRGYEQYF. CDR3 sequence (DNA): TGTGCCAGCAGCGTGGACAGGGGGTACGAGCAGTACTTC.

The V call is TRBV6-1, the J call TRBJ1-1, with a weak D call TRBD1 (5 bases). From germline, CDR1 is MNHNS and CDR2 SASEGT. The V end lost 6 bases, the J end lost 1 base, and 12 bases lay between the germline ends. This CDR3 contains 14 residues. CDR3: CASRTPGSNTEAFF. The CDR3 DNA reads TGTGCCAGCAGAACCCCAGGGTCGAACACTGAAGCTTTCTTT.

This rearrangement joins TRBV11-2 to TRBJ2-2, with D unclear. This CDR3 has 14 amino acids. V was clipped by 3 bases and J by 1 base, with 6 bases between them. Germline V gives CDR1 SGHAT, CDR2 FQNNGV. CDR3 in DNA: TGTGCCAGCAGCTTCGGTCAGAACACCGGGGAGCTGTTTTTT. Its protein is CASSFGQNTGELFF.

The chain combines TRBV10-3 with TRBJ2-3, with 9 bases matching TRBD2. Germline values: CDR1 ENHRY, CDR2 SYGVKD. Trimming took 2 bases from V and 6 from J; bases not matched to a gene: 12. This CDR3 contains 17 residues. The CDR3 nucleotides read TGTGCCATCAGTGAGGGGCGGGGGGGTATCCCGGTGGATACGCAGTATTTT. Translation: CAISEGRGGIPVDTQYF.

The V call is TRBV15, the J call TRBJ2-3; D ambiguous. The CDR3 runs 13 residues. CDR1 is LNHNV and CDR2 is YYDKDF in the germline V gene (reference sequence). Trimming removed 1 base at V and 6 bases at J, with 8 bases between. The DNA of the CDR3 is TGTGCCACCAGCAGAGTAAAGGAGGATACGCAGTATTTT. This encodes CATSRVKEDTQYF.

The rearrangement joins TRBV6-5 to TRBJ1-5, with no clear D. V was clipped by 5 bases and J by 4 bases, with 12 bases between them. This CDR3 is built from 14 residues. CDR1 is MNHEY, CDR2 SVGAGI, per germline. In nucleotides, the CDR3 is TGTGCCAGCAGTCACCAGGCGGGGAATCAGCCCCAGCATTTT. Its translation is CASSHQAGNQPQHF.

V gene TRBV6-5 combines with J gene TRBJ1-5; maybe TRBD1 (5 bases). V dropped 2 bases and J dropped 7 bases, with 9 bases sitting between them. Germline-derived CDR1 and CDR2 are MNHEY and SVGAGI. The CDR3 length is 13 residues. The CDR3 coding sequence is TGTGCCAGCAGTTACGGGGCAGACCAGCCCCAGCATTTT. The encoded protein is CASSYGADQPQHF.

This CDR3 is CASSLSGTSGQETQYF. The CDR3 DNA reads as TGTGCCAGCAGTTTATCTGGGACTAGCGGGCAAGAGACCCAGTACTTC. The chain joins TRBV28 to TRBJ2-5, with 12 positions matching TRBD2. From germline, CDR1 is MDHEN and CDR2 SYDVKM. After removal of 1 base from V and 2 bases from J, the junction contained 2 bases not matched to a gene. The CDR3 spans 16 residues.

This rearrangement joins TRBV18 to TRBJ2-3; D might be TRBD2 (5 bases). Trimming left V 6 bases short and J 2 bases short, with 15 bases between. Germline V lookup: CDR1 KGHSH, CDR2 LQKENI. The CDR3 is 15 residues long. As DNA, the CDR3 is TGTGCCAGCTCCGGATACCGGGATTTCACAGATACGCAGTATTTT. This translates into CASSGYRDFTDTQYF.

The chain couples TRBV4-1 to TRBJ1-6, with TRBD1 matching 8 bases. V shed 1 base, J shed 18 bases, and the junction held 23 bases outside the gene matches. There are 18 residues in the CDR3. The germline gives CDR1 MGHRA, CDR2 YSYEKL. CDR3 sequence (DNA): TGCGCCAGCAGCCAAGTATCCTCCGGACAGGGCATTATAGTGGGGGCCCACTTT. This sequence encodes CASSQVSSGQGIIVGAHF.

Of note for this clone: At one boundary the junction diverges from the germline segment, which might be a read error. The genes are TRBV7-9 and TRBJ2-7; 9 nucleotides match TRBD2. The CDR3 extends over 13 amino acids. CDR1 and CDR2 from the germline V gene are SEHNR and FQNEAQ (reference sequence). The CDR3 protein is CASSVAGADEQYF. As DNA, the CDR3 is TGTGCCAGCAGCGTAGCGGGAGCGGACGAGCAGTACTTC. Filled out from reference TRBV7-9 and TRBJ2-7, the complete variable domain reads DTGVSQNPRHKITKRGQNVTFRCDPISEHNRLYWYRQTLGQGPEFLTYFQNEAQLEKSRLLSDRFSAERPKGSFSTLEIQRTEQGDSAMYLCASSVAGADEQYFGPGTRLTVT.

The J gene is TRBJ1-2, the V gene TRBV7-8; 9 nucleotides match TRBD1. The CDR3 sequence is 14 residues long. Looked up from germline, CDR1 is SGHVS and CDR2 is FQNEAQ. The junction had 9 bases not matched to a gene; V was cut back by 5 bases and J by 8 bases. The CDR3 protein is CASSPSGQGSGYTF. CDR3 bases: TGTGCCAGCAGCCCCTCGGGACAGGGTAGCGGCTACACCTTC.

The rearrangement joins TRBV20-1 to TRBJ1-2; a weak D match, TRBD1 (6 bases). The CDR3 loop spans 11 amino acids. The germline V gene encodes CDR1 DFQATT and CDR2 SNEGSKA (reference sequence). The V end was cut by 5 bases, the J end by 7 bases, with 11 bases between. CDR3 in amino acids: CSAYRELGYTF. CDR3 sequence (DNA): TGCAGTGCTTACAGGGAGCTTGGCTACACCTTC.

The chain links TRBV6-1 to TRBJ2-7; perhaps TRBD1 as D (6 bases). The germline gives CDR1 MNHNS, CDR2 SASEGT. V was shortened by 2 bases and J by 0 bases, with 14 bases between the two germline ends. CDR3 size: 16 residues. In DNA form, the CDR3 reads TGTGCCAGCAGTGAAAGGGGGACAATAGACTCCTACGAGCAGTACTTC. This gives the protein CASSERGTIDSYEQYF.

The rearrangement uses TRBV11-2 and TRBJ1-3; TRBD1 is a possible D gene (6 bases). The CDR3 is 16 residues long. Per the germline V gene, CDR1 is SGHAT and CDR2 is FQNNGV. With 5 bases removed from V and 0 bases from J, the gap between germline ends came to 14 bases. CDR3 sequence (DNA): TGTGCCAGCAGCCCTCGAGGGGGGGTCTCTGGAAACACCATATATTTT. This translates into CASSPRGGVSGNTIYF.

The V gene is TRBV15, the J gene TRBJ1-5; the match to TRBD1 covers 8 bases. The CDR3 length is 17 residues. The J segment lost 3 bases and the V segment lost 0 bases, leaving 7 bases of the junction unmatched. Per the germline V gene, CDR1 is LNHNV and CDR2 is YYDKDF (reference sequence). As DNA, the CDR3 is TGTGCCACCAGCAGAGATTTAGCCAGGGGGCACAATCAGCCCCAGCATTTT. Its translation is CATSRDLARGHNQPQHF.